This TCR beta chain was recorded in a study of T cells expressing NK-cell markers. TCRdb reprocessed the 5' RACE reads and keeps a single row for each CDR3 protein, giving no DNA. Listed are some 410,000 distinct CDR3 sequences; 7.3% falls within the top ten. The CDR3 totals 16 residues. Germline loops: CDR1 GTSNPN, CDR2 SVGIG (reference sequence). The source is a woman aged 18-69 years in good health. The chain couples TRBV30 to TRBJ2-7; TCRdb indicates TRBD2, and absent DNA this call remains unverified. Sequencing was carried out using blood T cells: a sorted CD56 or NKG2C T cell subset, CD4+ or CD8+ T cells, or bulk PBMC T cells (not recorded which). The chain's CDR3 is CAWTHPAAREGREQYF.